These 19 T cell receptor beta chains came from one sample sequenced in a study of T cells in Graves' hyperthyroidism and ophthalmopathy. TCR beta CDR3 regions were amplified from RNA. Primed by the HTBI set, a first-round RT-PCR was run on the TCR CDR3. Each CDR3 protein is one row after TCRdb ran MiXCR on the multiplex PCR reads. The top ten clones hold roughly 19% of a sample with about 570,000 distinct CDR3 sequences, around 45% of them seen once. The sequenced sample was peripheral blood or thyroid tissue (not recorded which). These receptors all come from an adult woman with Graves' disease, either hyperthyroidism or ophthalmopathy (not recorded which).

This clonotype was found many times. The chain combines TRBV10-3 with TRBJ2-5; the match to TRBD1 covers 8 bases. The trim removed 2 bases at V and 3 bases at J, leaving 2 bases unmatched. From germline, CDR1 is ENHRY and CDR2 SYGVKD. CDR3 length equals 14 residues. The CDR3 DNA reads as TGTGCCATCAGTGAGGGACAGGGAGAAGAGACCCAGTACTTC. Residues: CAISEGQGEETQYF.

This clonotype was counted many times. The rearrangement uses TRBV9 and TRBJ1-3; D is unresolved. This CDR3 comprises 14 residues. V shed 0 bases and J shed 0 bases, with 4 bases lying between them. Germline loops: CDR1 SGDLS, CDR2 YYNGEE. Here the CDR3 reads CASSVGSSGNTIYF. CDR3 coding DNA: TGTGCCAGCAGCGTAGGATCCTCTGGAAACACCATATATTTT. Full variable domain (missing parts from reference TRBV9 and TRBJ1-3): DSGVTQTPKHLITATGQRVTLRCSPRSGDLSVYWYQQSLDQGLQFLIQYYNGEERAKGNILERFSAQQFPDLHSELNLSSLELGDSALYFCASSVGSSGNTIYFGEGSWLTVV.

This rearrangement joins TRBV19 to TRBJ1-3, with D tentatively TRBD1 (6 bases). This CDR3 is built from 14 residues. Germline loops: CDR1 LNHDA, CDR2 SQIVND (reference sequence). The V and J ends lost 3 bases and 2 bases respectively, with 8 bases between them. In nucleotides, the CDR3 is TGTGCCAGTAGTATCCAGGGGACTGGAAACACCATATATTTT. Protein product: CASSIQGTGNTIYF.

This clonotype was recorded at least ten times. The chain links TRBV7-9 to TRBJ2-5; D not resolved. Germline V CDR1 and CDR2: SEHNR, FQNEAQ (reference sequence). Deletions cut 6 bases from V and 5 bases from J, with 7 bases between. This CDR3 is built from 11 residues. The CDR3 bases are TGTGCCAGCAGTTCTTACGAGACCCAGTACTTC. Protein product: CASSSYETQYF. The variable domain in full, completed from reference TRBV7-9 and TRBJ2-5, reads DTGVSQNPRHKITKRGQNVTFRCDPISEHNRLYWYRQTLGQGPEFLTYFQNEAQLEKSRLLSDRFSAERPKGSFSTLEIQRTEQGDSAMYLCASSSYETQYFGPGTRLLVL.

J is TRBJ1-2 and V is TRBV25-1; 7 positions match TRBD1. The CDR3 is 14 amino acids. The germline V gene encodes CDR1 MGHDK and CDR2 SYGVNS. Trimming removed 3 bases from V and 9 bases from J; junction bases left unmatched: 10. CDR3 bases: TGTGCCAGCAGTGAGACAGGGTCCCTTCAGAGCTACACCTTC. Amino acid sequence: CASSETGSLQSYTF.

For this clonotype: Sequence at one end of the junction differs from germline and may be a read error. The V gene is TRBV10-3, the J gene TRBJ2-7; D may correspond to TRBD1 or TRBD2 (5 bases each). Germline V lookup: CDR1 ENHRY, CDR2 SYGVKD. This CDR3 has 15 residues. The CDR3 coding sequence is TGTGCCACCAGTGGGGCGTGGGAGAGATCCTACGAGCAGTACTTC. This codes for CATSGAWERSYEQYF.

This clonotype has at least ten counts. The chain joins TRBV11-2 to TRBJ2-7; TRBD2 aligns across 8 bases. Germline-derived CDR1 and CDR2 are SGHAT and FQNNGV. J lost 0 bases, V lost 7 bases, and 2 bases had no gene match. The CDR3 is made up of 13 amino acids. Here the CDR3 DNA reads TGTGCCAGCAAGCGGGAGAACTCCTACGAGCAGTACTTC. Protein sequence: CASKRENSYEQYF.

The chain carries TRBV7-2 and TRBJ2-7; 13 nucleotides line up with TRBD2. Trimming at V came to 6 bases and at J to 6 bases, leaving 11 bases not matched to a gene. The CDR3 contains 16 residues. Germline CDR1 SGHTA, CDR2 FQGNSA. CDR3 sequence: CASRKEGGLAGIEQYF. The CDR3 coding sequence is TGTGCCAGCAGGAAAGAGGGGGGACTAGCGGGGATCGAGCAGTACTTC.

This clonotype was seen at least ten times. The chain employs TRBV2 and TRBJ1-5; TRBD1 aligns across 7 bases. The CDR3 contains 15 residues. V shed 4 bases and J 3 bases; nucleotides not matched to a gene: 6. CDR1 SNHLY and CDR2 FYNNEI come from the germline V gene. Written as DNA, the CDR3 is TGTGCCAGCAGTGGCCAGACAGGGCTCAATCAGCCCCAGCATTTT. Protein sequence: CASSGQTGLNQPQHF.

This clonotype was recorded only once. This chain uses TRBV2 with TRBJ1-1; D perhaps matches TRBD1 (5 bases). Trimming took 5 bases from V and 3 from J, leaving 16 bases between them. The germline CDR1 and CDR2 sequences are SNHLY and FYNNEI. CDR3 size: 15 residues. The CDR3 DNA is TGTGCCAGCAGTCCACTAGCGGGGGTGGACACTGAAGCTTTCTTT. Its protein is CASSPLAGVDTEAFF.

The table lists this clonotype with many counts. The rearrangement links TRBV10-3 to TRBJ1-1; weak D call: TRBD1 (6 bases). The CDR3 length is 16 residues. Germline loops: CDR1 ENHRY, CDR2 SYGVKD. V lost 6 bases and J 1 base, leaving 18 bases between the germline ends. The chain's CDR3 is CAIRDPQGQKNTEAFF. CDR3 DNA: TGTGCCATCAGGGATCCCCAGGGGCAGAAGAACACTGAAGCTTTCTTT.

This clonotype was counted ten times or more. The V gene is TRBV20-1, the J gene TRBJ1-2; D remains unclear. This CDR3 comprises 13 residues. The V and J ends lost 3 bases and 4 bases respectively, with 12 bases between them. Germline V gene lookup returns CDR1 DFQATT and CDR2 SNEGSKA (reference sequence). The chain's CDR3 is CSARREGLYGYTF. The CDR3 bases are TGCAGTGCTAGGAGGGAAGGTCTCTATGGCTACACCTTC.

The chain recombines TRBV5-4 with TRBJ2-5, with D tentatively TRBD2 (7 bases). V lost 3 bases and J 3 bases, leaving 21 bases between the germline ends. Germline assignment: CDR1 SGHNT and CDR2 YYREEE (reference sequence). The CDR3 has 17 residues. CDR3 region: CASSSLLEGGGEETQYF. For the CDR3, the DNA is TGTGCCAGCAGCTCCCTGCTAGAGGGAGGGGGTGAAGAGACCCAGTACTTC.

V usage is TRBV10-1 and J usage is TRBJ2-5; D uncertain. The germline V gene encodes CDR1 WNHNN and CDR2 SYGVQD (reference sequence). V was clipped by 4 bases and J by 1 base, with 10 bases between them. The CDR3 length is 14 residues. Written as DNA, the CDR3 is TGCGCCAGCAGTGCTTGGAGAACCCAAGAGACCCAGTACTTC. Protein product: CASSAWRTQETQYF.

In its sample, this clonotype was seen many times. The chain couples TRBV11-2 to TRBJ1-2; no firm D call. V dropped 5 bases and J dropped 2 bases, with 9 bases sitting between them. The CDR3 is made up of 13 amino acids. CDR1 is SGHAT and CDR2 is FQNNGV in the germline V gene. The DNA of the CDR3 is TGTGCCAGCAGCACTGGTTCGAACTATGGCTACACCTTC. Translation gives CASSTGSNYGYTF.

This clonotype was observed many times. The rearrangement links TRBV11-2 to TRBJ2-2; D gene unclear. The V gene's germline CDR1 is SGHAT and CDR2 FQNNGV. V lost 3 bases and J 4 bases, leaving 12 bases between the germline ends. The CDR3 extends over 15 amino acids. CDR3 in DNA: TGTGCCAGCAGCTTCGGGTTACGAGGCACCGGGGAGCTGTTTTTT. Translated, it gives CASSFGLRGTGELFF. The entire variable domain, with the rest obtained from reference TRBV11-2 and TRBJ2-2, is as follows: EAGVAQSPRYKIIEKRQSVAFWCNPISGHATLYWYQQILGQGPKLLIQFQNNGVVDDSQLPKDRFSAERLKGVDSTLKIQPAKLEDSAVYLCASSFGLRGTGELFFGEGSRLTVL.

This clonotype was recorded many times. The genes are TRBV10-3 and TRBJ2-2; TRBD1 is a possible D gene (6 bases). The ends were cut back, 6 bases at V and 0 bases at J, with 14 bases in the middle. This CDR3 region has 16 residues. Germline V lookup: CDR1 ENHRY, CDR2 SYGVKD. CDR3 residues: CAIREVDSSNTGELFF. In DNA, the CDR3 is TGTGCCATCAGGGAGGTGGACAGTTCGAACACCGGGGAGCTGTTTTTT.

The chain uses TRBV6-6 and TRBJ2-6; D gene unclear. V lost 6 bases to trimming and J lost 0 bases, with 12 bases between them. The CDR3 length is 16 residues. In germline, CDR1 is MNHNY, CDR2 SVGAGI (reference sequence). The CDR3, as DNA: TGTGCCAGCAGCCTACAAGGTCCCTCTGGGGCCAACGTCCTGACTTTC. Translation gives CASSLQGPSGANVLTF.

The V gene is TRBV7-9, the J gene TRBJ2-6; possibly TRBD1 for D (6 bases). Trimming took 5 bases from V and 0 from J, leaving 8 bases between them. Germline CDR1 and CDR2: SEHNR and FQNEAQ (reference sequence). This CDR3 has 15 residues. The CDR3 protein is CASSTGISGANVLTF. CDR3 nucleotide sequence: TGTGCCAGCAGCACAGGGATCTCTGGGGCCAACGTCCTGACTTTC.